A single T cell receptor beta chain is shown here with its context. This entry belongs to a study of blood T cell repertoires in COVID-19. Study details: In each case, the material was cDNA or gDNA derived from T cells, B-cell-depleted T cells, or PBMCs.

Here immunoSEQ multiplex PCR was the method, and the copy in TCRdb shows in-frame clones only, minus some. Of some 150,000 clones in the sample, more than 65% are singletons; the top ten hold over 12%. Germline CDR1 GTSNPN, CDR2 SVGIG (reference sequence). Germline trimming cut 2 bases from V and 8 bases from J; bases unmatched to any gene: 5. This CDR3 has 12 amino acids. The chain recombines TRBV30 with TRBJ1-1, with 7 bases that match TRBD1. The sequenced material came from PBMCs or T cells enriched from blood (not recorded which). The sequence derives from a man in his fifties who had recovered from COVID-19. CDR3 DNA: TGTGCCTGGAGTCAGACAGGGATCGAAGCTTTCTTT. Amino acid sequence: CAWSQTGIEAFF.